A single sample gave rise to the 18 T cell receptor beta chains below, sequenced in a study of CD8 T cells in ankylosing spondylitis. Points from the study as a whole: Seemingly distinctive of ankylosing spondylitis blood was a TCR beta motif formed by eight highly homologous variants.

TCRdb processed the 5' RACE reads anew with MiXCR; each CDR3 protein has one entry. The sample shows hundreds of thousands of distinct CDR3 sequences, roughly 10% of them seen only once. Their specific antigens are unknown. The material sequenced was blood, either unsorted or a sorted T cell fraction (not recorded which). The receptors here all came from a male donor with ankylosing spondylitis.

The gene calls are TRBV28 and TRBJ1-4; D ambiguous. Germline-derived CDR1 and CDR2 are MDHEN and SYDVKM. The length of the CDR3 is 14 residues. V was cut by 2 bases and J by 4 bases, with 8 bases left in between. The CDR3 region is CASSLQAHNEKLFF. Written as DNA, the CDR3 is TGTGCCAGCAGTTTACAGGCACATAATGAAAAACTGTTTTTT.

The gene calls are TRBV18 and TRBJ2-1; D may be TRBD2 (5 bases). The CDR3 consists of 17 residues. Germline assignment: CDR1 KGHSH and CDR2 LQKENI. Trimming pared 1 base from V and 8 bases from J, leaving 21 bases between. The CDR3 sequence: CASSPRGGGLVGDEQFF. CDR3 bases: TGTGCCAGCTCACCACGAGGCGGTGGACTTGTCGGGGATGAGCAGTTCTTC.

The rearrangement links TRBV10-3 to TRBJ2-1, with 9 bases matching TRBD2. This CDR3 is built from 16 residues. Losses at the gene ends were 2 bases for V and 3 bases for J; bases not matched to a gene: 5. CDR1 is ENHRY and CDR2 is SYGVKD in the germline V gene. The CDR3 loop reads CAISEAGGPVYNEQFF. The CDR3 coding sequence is TGTGCCATCAGTGAGGCGGGAGGGCCGGTCTACAATGAGCAGTTCTTC.

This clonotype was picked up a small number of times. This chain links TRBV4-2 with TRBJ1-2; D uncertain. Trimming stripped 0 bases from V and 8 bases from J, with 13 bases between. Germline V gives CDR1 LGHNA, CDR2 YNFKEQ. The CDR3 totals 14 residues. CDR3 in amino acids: CASSQDWGVRGYTF. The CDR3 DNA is TGTGCCAGCAGCCAAGATTGGGGAGTACGGGGCTACACCTTC.

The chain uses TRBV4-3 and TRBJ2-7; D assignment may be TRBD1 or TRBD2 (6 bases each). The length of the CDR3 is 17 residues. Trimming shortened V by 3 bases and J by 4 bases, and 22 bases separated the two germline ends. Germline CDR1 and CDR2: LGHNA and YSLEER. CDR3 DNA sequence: TGCGCCAGCAGCCACTCCTATGTAAGGGGGGATCTATACGAGCAGTACTTC. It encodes CASSHSYVRGDLYEQYF.

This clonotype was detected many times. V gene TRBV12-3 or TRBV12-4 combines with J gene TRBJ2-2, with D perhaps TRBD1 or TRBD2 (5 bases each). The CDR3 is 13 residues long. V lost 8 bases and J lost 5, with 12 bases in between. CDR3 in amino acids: CASVRGRTGELFF. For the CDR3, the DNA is TGTGCCAGCGTAAGGGGACGAACCGGGGAGCTGTTTTTT.

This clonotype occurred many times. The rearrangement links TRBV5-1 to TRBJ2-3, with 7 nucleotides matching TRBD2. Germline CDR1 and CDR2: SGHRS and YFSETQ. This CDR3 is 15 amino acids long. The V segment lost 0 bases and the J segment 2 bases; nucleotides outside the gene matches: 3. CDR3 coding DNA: TGCGCCAGCAGCTTGGAAGCGGGGTACACAGATACGCAGTATTTT. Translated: CASSLEAGYTDTQYF.

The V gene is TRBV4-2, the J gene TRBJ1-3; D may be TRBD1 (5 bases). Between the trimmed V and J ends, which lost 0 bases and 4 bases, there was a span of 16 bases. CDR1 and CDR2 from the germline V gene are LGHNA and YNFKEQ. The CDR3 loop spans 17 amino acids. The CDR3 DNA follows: TGTGCCAGCAGCCAAGATTACCTCCCGGGGCTCGGAAACACCATATATTTT. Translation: CASSQDYLPGLGNTIYF.

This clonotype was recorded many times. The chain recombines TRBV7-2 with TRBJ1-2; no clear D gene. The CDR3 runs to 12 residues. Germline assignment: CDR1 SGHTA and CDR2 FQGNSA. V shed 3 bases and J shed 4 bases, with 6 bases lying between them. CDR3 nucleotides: TGTGCCAGCAGCTTTTCGTCCTATGGCTACACCTTC. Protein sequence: CASSFSSYGYTF.

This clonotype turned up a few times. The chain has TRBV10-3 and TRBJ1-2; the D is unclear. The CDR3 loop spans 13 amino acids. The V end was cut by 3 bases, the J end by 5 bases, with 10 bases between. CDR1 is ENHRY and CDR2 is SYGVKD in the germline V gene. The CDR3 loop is CAISETALYGYTF. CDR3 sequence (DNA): TGTGCCATCAGTGAAACGGCCCTTTATGGCTACACCTTC.

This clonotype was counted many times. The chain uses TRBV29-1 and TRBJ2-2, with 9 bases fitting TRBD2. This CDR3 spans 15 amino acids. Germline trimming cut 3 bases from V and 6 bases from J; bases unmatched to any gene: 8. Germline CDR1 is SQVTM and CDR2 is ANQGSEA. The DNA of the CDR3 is TGCAGCGTTGAGAAGACTAGCGGTTCACCCGGGGAGCTGTTTTTT. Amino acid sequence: CSVEKTSGSPGELFF.

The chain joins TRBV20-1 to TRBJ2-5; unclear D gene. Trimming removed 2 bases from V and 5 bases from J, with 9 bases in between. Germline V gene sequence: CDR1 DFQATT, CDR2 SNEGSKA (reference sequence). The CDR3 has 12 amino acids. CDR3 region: CSARFSLETQYF. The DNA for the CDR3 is TGCAGTGCTAGATTTAGCTTGGAGACCCAGTACTTC.

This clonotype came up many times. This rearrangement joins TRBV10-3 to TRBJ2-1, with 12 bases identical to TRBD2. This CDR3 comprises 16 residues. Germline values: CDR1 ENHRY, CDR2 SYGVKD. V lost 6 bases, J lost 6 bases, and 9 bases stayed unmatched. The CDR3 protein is CAISLTSGSLGNEQFF. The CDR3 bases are TGTGCCATCAGCCTGACTAGCGGGAGTCTAGGCAATGAGCAGTTCTTC.

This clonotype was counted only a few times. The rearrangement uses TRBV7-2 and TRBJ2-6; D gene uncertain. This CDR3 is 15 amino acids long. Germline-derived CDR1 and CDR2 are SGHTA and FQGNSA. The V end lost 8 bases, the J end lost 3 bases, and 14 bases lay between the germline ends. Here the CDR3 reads CASSLRFYGANVLTF. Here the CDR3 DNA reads TGTGCCAGCTCCCTTAGGTTTTATGGGGCCAACGTCCTGACTTTC.

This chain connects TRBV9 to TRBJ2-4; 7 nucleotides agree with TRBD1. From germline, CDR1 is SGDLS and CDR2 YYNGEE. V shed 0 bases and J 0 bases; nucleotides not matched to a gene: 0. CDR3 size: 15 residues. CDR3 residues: CASSVGDRAKNIQYF. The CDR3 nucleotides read TGTGCCAGCAGCGTAGGGGACAGAGCCAAAAACATTCAGTACTTC. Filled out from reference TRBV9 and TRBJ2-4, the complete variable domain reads DSGVTQTPKHLITATGQRVTLRCSPRSGDLSVYWYQQSLDQGLQFLIQYYNGEERAKGNILERFSAQQFPDLHSELNLSSLELGDSALYFCASSVGDRAKNIQYFGAGTRLSVL.

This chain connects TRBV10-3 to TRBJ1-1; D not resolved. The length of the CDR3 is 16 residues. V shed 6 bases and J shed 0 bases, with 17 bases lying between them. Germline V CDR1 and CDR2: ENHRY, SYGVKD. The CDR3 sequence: CAIRPIPGFLNTEAFF. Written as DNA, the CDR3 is TGTGCCATCAGGCCCATCCCGGGATTCTTGAACACTGAAGCTTTCTTT.

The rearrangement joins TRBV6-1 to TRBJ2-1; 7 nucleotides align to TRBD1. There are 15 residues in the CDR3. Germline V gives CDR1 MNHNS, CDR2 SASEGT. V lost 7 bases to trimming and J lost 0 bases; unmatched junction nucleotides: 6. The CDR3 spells CASNPWDSSYNEQFF. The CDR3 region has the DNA TGTGCCAGCAATCCCTGGGACAGCTCCTACAATGAGCAGTTCTTC.

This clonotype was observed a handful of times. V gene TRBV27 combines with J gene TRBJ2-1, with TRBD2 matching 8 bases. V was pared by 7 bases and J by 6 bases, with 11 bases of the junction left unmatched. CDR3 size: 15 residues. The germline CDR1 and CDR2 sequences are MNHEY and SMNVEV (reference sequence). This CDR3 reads CASKLSGSPSNEQFF. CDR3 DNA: TGTGCCAGCAAACTCAGCGGGAGTCCTTCCAATGAGCAGTTCTTC.